The rows below give T cell receptor beta chains drawn from one sample of a study of CD8 T cells in ankylosing spondylitis. Each CDR3 protein is one row after TCRdb ran MiXCR on the 5' RACE reads. The profile shows about 160,000 distinct CDR3 sequences, around 18% of them singletons. The sample consisted of blood, either unsorted or a sorted T cell fraction (not recorded which). The receptors were sampled from a male donor with ankylosing spondylitis or in good health (not recorded which). CDR3s include the opening cysteine and the closing phenylalanine or tryptophan. A D gene is named only where the DNA matches it firmly. Clone size, where shown, is once, few, many, or a class for clones that have expanded.

many	TRBV14	TRBJ1-1	-	CASSFPSSGNTEAFF	TGTGCCAGCAGCTTCCCTTCATCGGGGAACACTGAAGCTTTCTTT
-	TRBV10-2	TRBJ1-5	-	CASSEFRIQPQHF	TGCGCCAGCAGTGAGTTCCGAATTCAGCCCCAGCATTTT
many	TRBV5-1	TRBJ2-3	-	CASSLLESTDTQYF	TGCGCCAGCAGCCTACTTGAGAGCACAGATACGCAGTATTTT
many	TRBV7-3	TRBJ2-1	-	CASSSTGNNEQFF	TGTGCCAGCAGCTCCACAGGTAACAATGAGCAGTTCTTC
many	TRBV7-7	TRBJ2-5	-	CASSLILRETQYF	TGTGCCAGCAGCTTAATATTAAGGGAGACCCAGTACTTC
few	TRBV28	TRBJ2-7	-	CASSPGIRYEQYF	TGTGCCAGCAGCCCCGGGATTCGATACGAGCAGTACTTC
many	TRBV28	TRBJ2-6	-	CASSSLGGGGANVLTF	TGTGCCAGCAGTTCTTTAGGGGGTGGAGGGGCCAACGTCCTGACTTTC
few	TRBV29-1	TRBJ1-1	-	CSVVTAGLMHEAFF	TGCAGCGTTGTAACGGCGGGGCTAATGCATGAAGCTTTCTTT
many	TRBV6-5	TRBJ2-7	TRBD1	CASRLDRDSFYEQYF	TGTGCCAGCAGGTTAGACCGGGACAGCTTCTACGAGCAGTACTTC
-	TRBV5-1	TRBJ1-5	-	CASSPDSGNQPQHF	TGCGCCAGCAGCCCGGACAGTGGCAATCAGCCCCAGCATTTT
many	TRBV28	TRBJ2-3	-	CASSFRITDTQYF	TGTGCCAGCAGTTTCCGGATCACAGATACGCAGTATTTT
many	TRBV5-1	TRBJ2-2	TRBD2	CASSLRSGVTGELFF	TGCGCCAGCAGCCTCCGGAGCGGGGTCACCGGGGAGCTGTTTTTT
many	TRBV6-1	TRBJ1-5	TRBD1	CASSPGGYQPQHF	TGTGCCAGCAGTCCAGGGGGATATCAGCCCCAGCATTTT
many	TRBV11-2	TRBJ1-2	TRBD1	CASSLDRGYGYTF	TGTGCCAGCAGCCTTGACAGGGGCTATGGCTACACCTTC
many	TRBV27	TRBJ2-2	TRBD2	CASSSSGSNTGELFF	TGTGCCAGCAGCTCTAGCGGGAGCAACACCGGGGAGCTGTTTTTT
many	TRBV2	TRBJ1-2	-	CASRPGSFTGDTF	TGTGCCAGCAGGCCCGGGAGCTTTACCGGCGACACCTTC
-	TRBV18	TRBJ2-5	-	CASSVTGGPGETQYF	TGTGCCAGCTCAGTGACAGGCGGTCCTGGGGAGACCCAGTACTTC
few	TRBV25-1	TRBJ2-1	-	CASMRGSYNEQFF	TGTGCCAGCATGAGGGGATCCTACAATGAGCAGTTCTTC
many	TRBV29-1	TRBJ1-1	-	CSAFVNTEAFF	TGCAGCGCCTTTGTGAACACTGAAGCTTTCTTT
-	TRBV20-1	TRBJ2-1	TRBD2	CSAPLAGSSYNEQFF	TGCAGTGCTCCTCTAGCGGGAAGCTCCTACAATGAGCAGTTCTTC
many	TRBV3-1	TRBJ1-4	-	CASSQGSTYGWEKLFF	TGTGCCAGCAGCCAAGGAAGCACCTATGGATGGGAAAAACTGTTTTTT
many	TRBV12-3/TRBV12-4	TRBJ1-1	-	CASSGTGRRTEAFF	TGTGCCAGCAGTGGTACAGGGAGGCGCACTGAAGCTTTCTTT
-	TRBV7-9	TRBJ2-3	-	CASSPLGGADTQYF	TGTGCCAGCAGTCCACTAGGAGGGGCAGATACGCAGTATTTT
-	TRBV30	TRBJ1-1	TRBD1	CAWSLQGGTEAFF	TGTGCCTGGTCACTCCAGGGGGGAACTGAAGCTTTCTTT
-	TRBV20-1	TRBJ2-1	-	CSPRGGSNNEQFF	TGCAGCCCAAGAGGGGGATCGAACAATGAGCAGTTCTTC
many	TRBV5-1	TRBJ2-2	TRBD1	CASRDRDTGELFF	TGCGCCAGCAGGGACAGGGACACCGGGGAGCTGTTTTTT
many	TRBV5-1	TRBJ2-4	-	CASSLVRDRDTRNIQYF	TGCGCCAGCAGCTTGGTTCGGGATAGGGATACAAGGAACATTCAGTACTTC
-	TRBV27	TRBJ1-2	-	CASSSGYPYGYTF	TGTGCCAGCAGTTCGGGGTACCCTTATGGCTACACCTTC
-	TRBV27	TRBJ2-1	-	CASSFSREGRNEQFF	TGTGCCAGCAGTTTCTCCAGGGAAGGCAGGAATGAGCAGTTCTTC
many	TRBV29-1	TRBJ2-1	TRBD1	CSAETGGASYEQFF	TGCAGCGCAGAGACAGGGGGCGCGTCCTATGAGCAGTTCTTC
few	TRBV5-5	TRBJ2-3	TRBD2	CASSSQARLAGATDTQYF	TGTGCCAGCAGCTCGCAAGCCCGACTAGCGGGAGCTACAGATACGCAGTATTTT
-	TRBV12-3/TRBV12-4	TRBJ2-6	-	CASSPYTNTLSGANVLTF	TGTGCCAGCAGCCCATATACTAATACTCTTTCTGGGGCCAACGTCCTGACTTTC
-	TRBV29-1	TRBJ2-1	-	CSVKVSGTGEQFF	TGCAGCGTTAAAGTGTCAGGGACGGGTGAGCAGTTCTTC
many	TRBV5-1	TRBJ2-1	-	CASSRVGNNEQFF	TGCGCCAGCAGCCGGGTGGGGAACAATGAGCAGTTCTTC
many	TRBV5-1	TRBJ2-3	-	CASSGTGSTDTQYF	TGCGCCAGCAGCGGAACAGGTAGCACAGATACGCAGTATTTT
few	TRBV29-1	TRBJ2-1	-	CSVEPTGSEQFF	TGCAGCGTTGAACCCACAGGGTCTGAGCAGTTCTTC
many	TRBV9	TRBJ2-5	-	CASSVAEAQETQYF	TGTGCCAGCAGCGTAGCGGAAGCCCAAGAGACCCAGTACTTC
few	TRBV7-3	TRBJ2-6	-	CASSLMPLTGANVLTF	TGTGCCAGCAGCTTAATGCCCCTAACTGGGGCCAACGTCCTGACTTTC
many	TRBV5-1	TRBJ1-1	-	CASSLGRQPNTEAFF	TGCGCCAGCAGCTTAGGCCGACAACCTAACACTGAAGCTTTCTTT
few	TRBV5-1	TRBJ2-3	TRBD2	CASSSQRGTDTQYF	TGCGCCAGCAGCTCGCAGCGGGGGACAGATACGCAGTATTTT
many	TRBV28	TRBJ2-7	-	CASRSGTSVPHEQYF	TGTGCCAGCAGGTCCGGGACCTCAGTCCCCCACGAGCAGTACTTC
few	TRBV7-2	TRBJ2-7	-	CASQSSYEQYF	TGTGCCAGCCAGAGCTCCTACGAGCAGTACTTC
-	TRBV4-2	TRBJ2-2	-	CVSSQGKFDTGELFF	TGTGTCAGCAGCCAAGGAAAGTTCGACACCGGGGAGCTGTTTTTT
many	TRBV20-1	TRBJ1-2	-	CSPSQGSGYGYTF	TGCAGCCCGTCCCAGGGGAGCGGCTATGGCTACACCTTC
many	TRBV10-2	TRBJ1-4	-	CASSGDDNEKLFF	TGCGCCAGCAGTGGGGATGATAATGAAAAACTGTTTTTT
-	TRBV24-1	TRBJ1-5	TRBD1	CATSDAGTGEHF	TGTGCCACCAGTGATGCCGGGACAGGGGAGCATTTT
many	TRBV29-1	TRBJ2-5	-	CSTRQNQETQYF	TGCAGCACAAGGCAGAACCAAGAGACCCAGTACTTC
-	TRBV6-1	TRBJ1-1	-	CASSPPGGIENTEAFF	TGTGCCAGCAGTCCCCCTGGCGGGATTGAGAACACTGAAGCTTTCTTT
many	TRBV5-1	TRBJ2-3	TRBD2	CASSLSAGAGDTQYF	TGCGCCAGCAGCTTGTCTGCGGGAGCGGGAGATACGCAGTATTTT
few	TRBV4-2	TRBJ1-1	TRBD1	CASSPGQGALVTEAFF	TGTGCCAGCAGCCCAGGACAGGGGGCGTTGGTCACTGAAGCTTTCTTT
-	TRBV7-8	TRBJ1-5	-	CASSLGQANAGLNQPQHF	TGTGCCAGCAGCTTAGGGCAGGCCAACGCGGGACTTAATCAGCCCCAGCATTTT
few	TRBV24-1	TRBJ1-5	-	CATSDRGATQPQHF	TGTGCCACCAGTGACCGCGGGGCCACTCAGCCCCAGCATTTT
many	TRBV27	TRBJ2-7	TRBD1	CASSYGQGRNLPYEQYF	TGTGCCAGCAGTTACGGACAGGGGAGGAATCTACCCTACGAGCAGTACTTC
once	TRBV11-2	TRBJ1-5	-	CASSGARDQPQHF	TGTGCCAGCAGCGGGGCCAGGGATCAGCCCCAGCATTTT
-	TRBV11-3	TRBJ2-1	TRBD2	CASSRSEGLASEQFF	TGTGCCAGCAGCCGGTCCGAGGGACTAGCGAGTGAGCAGTTCTTC
few	TRBV27	TRBJ2-3	-	CASSSPVAQYF	TGTGCCAGCAGTTCCCCTGTTGCGCAGTATTTT
many	TRBV5-1	TRBJ2-1	-	CASSLDGTSSYNEQFF	TGCGCCAGCAGCTTGGACGGGACGTCCTCCTACAATGAGCAGTTCTTC